This T cell receptor beta chain emerged from a study of cytomegalovirus exposure and HLA in healthy donors. On the study more broadly: Both the 120 validation repertoires and the approximately 700 first-cohort repertoires used the same platform, as reported by a later analysis. Study observations and caveats: Cytomegalovirus association was listed for 164 TCR beta chains. The classifier reportedly diagnosed cytomegalovirus status with high sensitivity and specificity.

Assay: immunoSEQ multiplex PCR; the TCRdb copy retains only in-frame clones and omits some. The table shows roughly 130,000 clones, with roughly 86% occurring only once. V was shortened by 3 bases and J by 2 bases, with 6 bases between the two germline ends. CDR3 length equals 12 residues. The germline V gene has CDR1 SGDLS and CDR2 YYNGEE. Regarding this clone: What it recognizes is unknown.

The chain employs TRBV9 and TRBJ2-7; maybe TRBD2 (5 bases). This TCR derives from a man under 40 in good health and CMV-seronegative. The sequenced sample consisted of PBMCs. The CDR3 coding sequence is TGTGCCAGCAGCGGACTAACCTACGAGCAGTACTTC. It translates to CASSGLTYEQYF.